The clone carrying this TCR beta chain was recorded many times. Its antigen is not known. Per germline, CDR1 SGHVS and CDR2 FQNEAQ. The ends were cut back, 5 bases at V and 8 bases at J, with 21 bases in the middle. The CDR3 consists of 16 residues. This sample was included in a study of regulatory T cells in long-lasting Graves disease. Relying on iRepertoire HTBI primers and Arm-PCR of CDR3 regions, the team built TCR beta libraries. TCRdb called the multiplex PCR reads again in MiXCR, with one record for every CDR3 protein. The sample has 550,000 to 600,000 distinct CDR3 sequences, 16% seen once. The sample's time point: newly diagnosed GD, antithyroid drugs for less than 3 months. There was RNA extracted from PBMCs, and the TCR library was made from it. Broader study findings: Favored gene segments in persistent disease were TRBV28, TRBJ1-2 and TRBJ2-5.

These data were also filed under a second study, of T cells in Graves' hyperthyroidism and ophthalmopathy. As reported in that work: Each diagnosis drew on symptoms, thyroxine, TRAb, thyroid ultrasound and orbital computed tomography findings.

The genes are TRBV7-8 and TRBJ1-4; no clear D. The sequence was obtained from a man aged 18 to 30 with Graves disease. Specimen: peripheral blood mononuclear cells (PBMCs), collected at new diagnosis, from a patient treated with antithyroid drugs. DNA for the CDR3: TGTGCCAGCAGCAGACGCCGGGATCTAGTTCGGGAAAAACTGTTTTTT. This encodes CASSRRRDLVREKLFF.